These 25 T cell receptor beta chains were sequenced from one sample in a study of Ad26.COV2.S vaccination and SARS-CoV-2 variants. The treatment was: some 20 received Ad26.COV2.S at low or high dose, single or two shots; about 5 received placebo; per-sample allocation not given. The investigators took samples on day 63 after the first vaccine or placebo injection. TCRdb's copy holds only in-frame clones and misses some; the assay was immunoSEQ multiplex PCR. The sample lists 440,000 or so clones, less than 95% occurring once. The specimen comprised peripheral blood, sampled in a trial of Ad26.COV2.S vaccine versus placebo. The receptors derive from a person aged 18-65 years who received the Ad26.COV2.S COVID-19 vaccine or a placebo.

This chain uses TRBV11-2 with TRBJ1-6, with D uncertain. Trimming removed 2 bases at V and 11 bases at J, with 10 bases between. CDR3 length equals 13 residues. Germline values: CDR1 SGHAT, CDR2 FQNNGV. The CDR3 here is CASSLSGIAPLHF. In DNA form, the CDR3 reads TGTGCCAGCAGCTTATCGGGGATCGCACCCCTCCACTTT.

The chain uses TRBV27 and TRBJ2-3; 9 bases align to TRBD2. CDR1 and CDR2 from the germline V gene are MNHEY and SMNVEV (reference sequence). The CDR3 is made up of 16 amino acids. V dropped 1 base and J dropped 5; count of bases not matched to a gene: 7. CDR3 residues: CASSLFSGRGGDTQYF. The CDR3 DNA reads as TGTGCCAGCAGTTTATTTAGCGGGAGAGGGGGAGATACGCAGTATTTT.

This clone occurred once. The CDR3 coding sequence is TGTGCCGTCAACGGAGGCAAGTCCTACGAGCAGTACTTC. Its protein product is CAVNGGKSYEQYF. V gene TRBV6-5 combines with J gene TRBJ2-7, with D tentatively TRBD2 (5 bases). Between the trimmed V and J ends, which lost 11 bases and 1 base, there was a span of 15 bases. The CDR3 loop spans 13 amino acids. The germline V gene encodes CDR1 MNHEY and CDR2 SVGAGI.

V usage is TRBV28 and J usage is TRBJ2-4, with 13 bases fitting TRBD2. The CDR3 has 16 residues. Germline assignment: CDR1 MDHEN and CDR2 SYDVKM. Trimming took 5 bases from V and 3 from J; bases not matched to a gene: 4. This chain's CDR3 is CASSPGLAGVKNIQYF. The CDR3 nucleotides read TGTGCCAGCAGTCCCGGACTAGCGGGAGTCAAAAACATTCAGTACTTC. The full variable domain, completed using reference TRBV28 and TRBJ2-4, is DVKVTQSSRYLVKRTGEKVFLECVQDMDHENMFWYRQDPGLGLRLIYFSYDVKMKEKGDIPEGYSVSREKKERFSLILESASTNQTSMYLCASSPGLAGVKNIQYFGAGTRLSVL.

The chain links TRBV28 to TRBJ1-5; no clear D. V was clipped by 2 bases and J by 0 bases, with 8 bases between them. In germline, CDR1 is MDHEN, CDR2 SYDVKM. There are 15 residues in the CDR3. The CDR3 loop reads CASSLPRASNQPQHF. CDR3 nucleotide sequence: TGTGCCAGCAGTTTACCAAGAGCTAGCAATCAGCCCCAGCATTTT.

The V call is TRBV28, the J call TRBJ1-1; possibly TRBD1 for D (6 bases). The V and J ends lost 5 bases and 4 bases respectively, with 14 bases between them. The CDR3 consists of 14 residues. Germline V gene lookup returns CDR1 MDHEN and CDR2 SYDVKM. The CDR3 DNA follows: TGTGCCAGCAGTGAACCGGGACAAGGCACTGAAGCTTTCTTT. This gives the protein CASSEPGQGTEAFF.

The rearrangement joins TRBV29-1 to TRBJ2-5; perhaps TRBD2 as D (7 bases). The CDR3 runs to 14 residues. Germline assignment: CDR1 SQVTM and CDR2 ANQGSEA. V was shortened by 7 bases and J by 0 bases, with 15 bases between the two germline ends. The CDR3 DNA reads TGCAGCGCCCGGGGCGGGGGCCACCAAGAGACCCAGTACTTC. This sequence encodes CSARGGGHQETQYF.

The chain links TRBV7-9 to TRBJ2-3; 7 bases line up with TRBD2. V shed 1 base, J shed 1 base, and the junction held 5 bases outside the gene matches. CDR1 is SEHNR, CDR2 FQNEAQ, per germline (reference sequence). The CDR3 is made up of 16 amino acids. CDR3 sequence (DNA): TGTGCCAGCAGCTTAGAGTTCCTAGCGGGCACAGATACGCAGTATTTT. This encodes CASSLEFLAGTDTQYF.

The chain joins TRBV15 to TRBJ2-1; tentatively, D is TRBD1 (6 bases). CDR1 is LNHNV and CDR2 is YYDKDF in the germline V gene (reference sequence). The V end was cut by 1 base, the J end by 7 bases, with 20 bases between. This CDR3 has 17 residues. The DNA of the CDR3 is TGTGCCACCAGCAGAGGAATTGGGTCAGGGGCGAATAATGAGCAGTTCTTC. Protein: CATSRGIGSGANNEQFF.

V gene TRBV7-8 combines with J gene TRBJ2-7; no clear D gene. CDR1 and CDR2 (germline): SGHVS, FQNEAQ. The V end lost 1 base, the J end lost 3 bases, and 10 bases lay between the germline ends. The CDR3 is 14 residues long. Here the CDR3 reads CASSLGLSNYEQYF. The CDR3 coding sequence is TGTGCCAGCAGCTTAGGCCTTAGCAACTACGAGCAGTACTTC.

The CDR3 loop reads CASSDVGGGRENEQFF. In nucleotides, the CDR3 is TGCGCCAGCAGCGACGTTGGGGGCGGGAGGGAGAATGAGCAGTTCTTC. V usage is TRBV5-1 and J usage is TRBJ2-1, with 9 bases identical to TRBD2. The germline gives CDR1 SGHRS, CDR2 YFSETQ. Unmatched junction bases numbered 12, after V lost 4 bases and J lost 7 bases. The CDR3 length is 16 residues.

The chain recombines TRBV14 with TRBJ2-5; 7 nucleotides line up with TRBD1. CDR3 length: 14 residues. Germline trimming cut 4 bases from V and 1 base from J; bases unmatched to any gene: 3. The germline V gene has CDR1 SGHDN and CDR2 FVKESK. The CDR3 protein is CASSRGQAQETQYF. CDR3 DNA sequence: TGTGCCAGCAGCCGCGGACAGGCCCAAGAGACCCAGTACTTC.

In the case of this clone: An end of the junction differs from the germline gene, which may be a read error. The chain recombines TRBV7-2 with TRBJ2-3; D is unresolved. CDR1 is SGHTA and CDR2 is FQGNSA in the germline V gene. This CDR3 spans 11 amino acids. The chain's CDR3 is CASSFTNTQYF. CDR3 nucleotides: TGTGCCAGCAGCTTCACAAATACGCAGTATTTT.

The V and J genes are TRBV3-1 (or the pseudogene TRBV3-2) and TRBJ2-3; 9 bases fit TRBD2. Germline values: CDR1 LGHDT, CDR2 YNNKEL (reference sequence). V was clipped by 0 bases and J by 0 bases; unmatched bases: 4. This CDR3 contains 17 residues. DNA for the CDR3: TGTGCCAGCAGCCAAGAAGGACTAGCGACTAGCACAGATACGCAGTATTTT. It codes for CASSQEGLATSTDTQYF.

This chain uses TRBV19 with TRBJ2-1; 10 bases align to TRBD2. Germline V gives CDR1 LNHDA, CDR2 SQIVND (reference sequence). The CDR3 is 15 amino acids. Trimming took 5 bases from V and 3 from J; bases not matched to a gene: 4. This chain's CDR3 is CASSPAGGLYNEQFF. The CDR3 DNA reads as TGTGCCAGTAGTCCAGCGGGAGGGCTCTACAATGAGCAGTTCTTC.

The V gene is TRBV15, the J gene TRBJ2-1; the match to TRBD2 covers 7 bases. J gave up 12 bases and V 3 bases, and 11 bases lay outside the gene matches. There are 14 residues in the CDR3. Germline-derived CDR1 and CDR2 are LNHNV and YYDKDF (reference sequence). This chain's CDR3 is CATSRGGLSRGQFF. The CDR3 DNA reads TGTGCCACCAGCAGGGGAGGGCTGTCCAGAGGGCAGTTCTTC.

This clone has only one observation. The chain is built from TRBV19 and TRBJ2-1; maybe TRBD2 (5 bases). V was clipped by 5 bases and J by 0 bases, with 14 bases between them. Germline lookup yields CDR1 LNHDA and CDR2 SQIVND (reference sequence). This CDR3 is built from 16 residues. CDR3 in DNA: TGTGCCAGTAGTCCCCCGGGCGGGCTCTCCTACAATGAGCAGTTCTTC. Amino acid sequence: CASSPPGGLSYNEQFF.

V usage is TRBV13 and J usage is TRBJ1-1; tentatively, D is TRBD1 (6 bases). The ends were cut back, 0 bases at V and 5 bases at J, with 13 bases in the middle. This CDR3 is 15 amino acids long. The germline V gene encodes CDR1 PRHDT and CDR2 FYEKMQ (reference sequence). The CDR3 loop reads CASSLGIRGETEAFF. The CDR3 nucleotides are TGTGCCAGCAGCTTAGGCATCAGGGGTGAGACTGAAGCTTTCTTT.

This chain connects TRBV6-2 or TRBV6-3 to TRBJ2-2; no reliable D call. Germline V gene sequence: CDR1 MNHEY, CDR2 SVGEGT. The CDR3 is 11 amino acids. Trimming took off 5 bases at V and 5 bases at J, with 3 bases between the two ends. The chain's CDR3 is CASSRTGELFF. CDR3 nucleotide sequence: TGTGCCAGCAGTAGGACCGGGGAGCTGTTTTTT.

The gene calls are TRBV6-4 and TRBJ1-1; D gene uncertain. There are 11 residues in the CDR3. Germline V gene lookup returns CDR1 MRHNA and CDR2 SNTAGT. Deletions cut 6 bases from V and 8 bases from J, with 10 bases between. This CDR3 is CASREGAEAFF. The CDR3, as DNA: TGTGCCAGCAGGGAAGGCGCAGAAGCTTTCTTT.

The chain couples TRBV7-9 to TRBJ2-1; 8 bases map to TRBD1. Germline loops: CDR1 SEHNR, CDR2 FQNEAQ (reference sequence). With 5 bases clipped from V and 4 bases from J, the junction kept 10 bases outside the gene matches. CDR3 length: 16 residues. The CDR3 DNA follows: TGTGCCAGCAGCCCTCCCGGGACAGGCAGTTACAATGAGCAGTTCTTC. It codes for CASSPPGTGSYNEQFF.

V usage is TRBV7-2 and J usage is TRBJ2-5, with 9 bases lining up with TRBD1. The CDR3 has 16 residues. With 4 bases clipped from V and 5 bases from J, the junction kept 11 bases outside the gene matches. Germline V gene data show CDR1 as SGHTA and CDR2 as FQGNSA. CDR3 bases: TGTGCCAGCAGCTCAAAGGGCGGGACAGGGCAGGAGACCCAGTACTTC. Amino acid sequence: CASSSKGGTGQETQYF.

The rearrangement uses TRBV27 and TRBJ2-7; 7 bases agree with TRBD2. CDR3 size: 18 residues. Germline assignment: CDR1 MNHEY and CDR2 SMNVEV (reference sequence). V lost 0 bases to trimming and J lost 2 bases; unmatched junction nucleotides: 13. CDR3 in DNA: TGTGCCAGCAGTTTATCGAACCTGAAAAGCGGGGACCCCTACGAGCAGTACTTC. It codes for CASSLSNLKSGDPYEQYF.

The V and J genes are TRBV24-1 and TRBJ2-1, with 10 bases identical to TRBD2. The germline CDR1 and CDR2 sequences are KGHDR and SFDVKD. Trimming cost V 5 bases and J 0 bases; bases outside gene matches: 3. The length of the CDR3 is 16 residues. CDR3 region: CATSAGLATSYNEQFF. CDR3 in DNA: TGTGCCACCAGTGCGGGACTAGCGACCTCCTACAATGAGCAGTTCTTC.

The chain is built from TRBV7-2 and TRBJ1-1; 10 bases line up with TRBD1. The V and J ends lost 7 bases and 7 bases, in that order; junction bases with no gene match: 15. Germline V gene data show CDR1 as SGHTA and CDR2 as FQGNSA. The CDR3 spans 16 residues. The CDR3 DNA sequence: TGTGCCAGCATCCGACAGGGGGCCGACGGCACCCTTGAAGCTTTCTTT. It encodes CASIRQGADGTLEAFF.